The next 22 T cell receptor beta chains were all read from a single sample in a study of glioma-infiltrating T cells. TCR alpha and beta CDR3 regions were amplified from RNA using iRepertoire nested multiplex PCR. TCRdb recomputed calls from the multiplex PCR reads with MiXCR, one row per CDR3 protein. The table lists approximately 100,000 distinct CDR3 sequences, 29% of them singletons, with 40% to 45% in the top ten. Sequenced sample: glioma tissue, nonneoplastic brain tissue, or PBMCs (not recorded which). The source is a human donor with low-grade glioma or glioblastoma, undergoing nonglioma brain surgery, or in good health (not recorded which).

As concerns this clonotype: This may arise from a read error, as a much more abundant clone is one base away. The gene calls are TRBV20-1 and TRBJ1-5, with 8 bases aligning to TRBD1. This CDR3 comprises 17 residues. Germline values: CDR1 DFQATT, CDR2 SNEGSKA (reference sequence). The CDR3 DNA sequence: TGCAGTGCTAGGTCGACGGGACAGGAATATAGCAGTCAGCCCCAGCATTTT. It codes for CSARSTGQEYSSQPQHF.

Notes on this clonotype: This may be a read error, as it is one base from a much larger clone. The J gene is TRBJ2-5, the V gene TRBV7-2; a possible D gene is TRBD1 (6 bases). This CDR3 has 13 amino acids. Between the trimmed V and J ends, which lost 5 bases and 5 bases, there was a span of 12 bases. Germline CDR1 SGHTA, CDR2 FQGNSA. CDR3 loop: CASSAQTGETQYF. CDR3 DNA sequence: TGTGCCAGCAGCGCCCAAACAGGGGAGACCCAGTACTTC.

This clonotype has only a few counts. The rearrangement joins TRBV12-3 or TRBV12-4 to TRBJ2-3; TRBD2 matches 10 bases. The V gene end was trimmed by 6 bases and the J gene end by 1 base; junction bases not matched to a gene: 7. The CDR3 has 16 amino acids. This CDR3 reads CASRPRSGGGTDTQYF. The CDR3, as DNA: TGTGCCAGCAGGCCCCGCAGCGGGGGGGGCACAGATACGCAGTATTTT.

Here the CDR3 reads CASSFGDRDQPQHF. In DNA, the CDR3 is TGTGCCAGCAGTTTCGGGGACAGGGATCAGCCCCAGCATTTT. The chain recombines TRBV12-3 or TRBV12-4 with TRBJ1-5; 9 nucleotides align to TRBD1. The CDR3 covers 14 residues. The V segment lost 3 bases and the J segment 5 bases; nucleotides outside the gene matches: 2.

The V gene is TRBV11-2, the J gene TRBJ1-1; no firm D call. Germline loops: CDR1 SGHAT, CDR2 FQNNGV. The CDR3 length is 14 residues. Trimming took off 3 bases at V and 1 base at J, with 9 bases between the two ends. The CDR3: CASSFSFSNTEAFF. CDR3 coding DNA: TGTGCCAGCAGCTTTTCTTTCTCGAACACTGAAGCTTTCTTT.

This clonotype came up many times. The rearrangement uses TRBV28 and TRBJ2-5, with 8 positions matching TRBD1. CDR1 is MDHEN and CDR2 is SYDVKM in the germline V gene. The junction had 7 bases not matched to a gene; V was cut back by 3 bases and J by 4 bases. This CDR3 is 15 amino acids long. CDR3: CASSFPGQGIETQYF. The CDR3 region has the DNA TGTGCCAGCAGTTTCCCAGGACAGGGAATAGAGACCCAGTACTTC.

This clonotype has just a few counts. The rearrangement joins TRBV19 to TRBJ2-7, with 9 positions matching TRBD2. Trimming took 5 bases from V and 1 from J; bases not matched to a gene: 6. The CDR3 length is 15 residues. The germline V gene encodes CDR1 LNHDA and CDR2 SQIVND (reference sequence). CDR3 sequence reads: CASSAGGFRSYEQYF. The DNA for the CDR3 is TGTGCCAGTAGTGCGGGAGGGTTTCGGTCCTACGAGCAGTACTTC. The full variable domain, with the rest looked up from reference TRBV19 and TRBJ2-7, is DGGITQSPKYLFRKEGQNVTLSCEQNLNHDAMYWYRQDPGQGLRLIYYSQIVNDFQKGDIAEGYSVSREKKESFPLTVTSAQKNPTAFYLCASSAGGFRSYEQYFGPGTRLTVT.

The chain links TRBV14 to TRBJ2-1; D ambiguous. Trimming cost V 3 bases and J 0 bases, with 12 bases left between them. This CDR3 region has 16 residues. Germline V gives CDR1 SGHDN, CDR2 FVKESK. DNA of the CDR3: TGTGCCAGCAGCCATGGGCCGGTCGTCTCCTACAATGAGCAGTTCTTC. Amino acids: CASSHGPVVSYNEQFF.

This clonotype was found a few times. The chain employs TRBV14 and TRBJ1-3, with D hard to call. Germline CDR1 SGHDN, CDR2 FVKESK. This CDR3 has 13 residues. CDR3 nucleotide sequence: TGTGCGACCCGAATATCTTCTGGAAACACCATATATTTT. As protein: CATRISSGNTIYF.

There are a few counts of this clonotype. The rearrangement joins TRBV6-1 to TRBJ2-6; the match to TRBD1 covers 8 bases. This CDR3 is built from 16 residues. Germline CDR1 and CDR2: MNHNS and SASEGT. The J segment lost 4 bases and the V segment lost 7 bases, leaving 9 bases of the junction unmatched. CDR3: CASKKRTGYGANVLTF. CDR3 DNA: TGTGCCAGCAAAAAAAGGACAGGGTACGGGGCCAACGTCCTGACTTTC.

This clonotype appeared many times. The chain combines TRBV7-2 with TRBJ1-1; D is unclear. V lost 1 base and J lost 7, with 13 bases in between. Germline V lookup: CDR1 SGHTA, CDR2 FQGNSA. The CDR3 is made up of 14 amino acids. CDR3 in amino acids: CASSLGGLTDEAFF. Written as DNA, the CDR3 is TGTGCCAGCAGCTTAGGAGGTTTGACGGATGAAGCTTTCTTT.

The chain links TRBV30 to TRBJ1-2, with D perhaps TRBD1 (5 bases). Germline CDR1 reads GTSNPN; CDR2 reads SVGIG (reference sequence). The CDR3 consists of 14 residues. V was trimmed by 7 bases and J by 5 bases, leaving 20 bases between them. CDR3 amino acids: CAYAQVSGRYGYTF. As DNA, the CDR3 is TGTGCCTACGCACAGGTCTCCGGAAGATATGGCTACACCTTC.

This clonotype was seen ten or more times. The J gene is TRBJ2-7, the V gene TRBV20-1; perhaps TRBD1 as D (5 bases). The V gene's germline CDR1 is DFQATT and CDR2 SNEGSKA (reference sequence). Trimming left V 6 bases short and J 3 bases short, with 15 bases between. The CDR3 is 13 amino acids. As DNA, the CDR3 is TGCAGTGCCGCTCCCCCCCAGGGCTACGAGCAGTACTTC. Translation gives CSAAPPQGYEQYF.

This clonotype was picked up many times. CDR3 loop: CASSFGQGGNQPQHF. Here the CDR3 DNA reads TGTGCCAGCAGTTTCGGGCAGGGTGGCAATCAGCCCCAGCATTTT. This chain links TRBV12-3 or TRBV12-4 with TRBJ1-5; possible D gene TRBD1, 5 bases. V was pared by 3 bases and J by 2 bases, with 11 bases between. CDR3 length: 15 amino acids.

This clonotype appeared many times. The gene calls are TRBV3-1 and TRBJ2-1; the D gene is possibly TRBD1 (5 bases). CDR1 and CDR2 from the germline V gene are LGHDT and YNNKEL (reference sequence). V lost 2 bases to trimming and J lost 14 bases, with 13 bases between them. CDR3 length: 12 residues. CDR3 DNA: TGTGCCAGCAGCCAATCTACAGGAGCCGAGTTCTTC. Translated, it gives CASSQSTGAEFF.

The CDR3 region has the DNA TGTGCCAGCGGTCTACTAGTATGCGGGGTCGGGGAGCTGTTTTTT. It yields the protein CASGLLVCGVGELFF. The chain is built from TRBV6-6 and TRBJ2-2, with a weak D call TRBD2 (6 bases). CDR3 length: 15 amino acids. From germline, CDR1 is MNHNY and CDR2 SVGAGI (reference sequence). The V and J ends lost 8 bases and 7 bases respectively, with 20 bases between them.

This clonotype was counted ten times or more. The chain has TRBV6-1 and TRBJ1-2; D uncertain. The CDR3 spans 11 residues. Germline lookup yields CDR1 MNHNS and CDR2 SASEGT. Trimming took off 5 bases at V and 5 bases at J, with 6 bases between the two ends. CDR3 loop: CASSKEYGYTF. Here the CDR3 DNA reads TGTGCCAGCAGTAAGGAGTATGGCTACACCTTC.

A word on this clonotype: Given a much more abundant clone one base away, this may be a read error. V gene TRBV14 combines with J gene TRBJ1-6, with D unclear. The germline CDR1 and CDR2 sequences are SGHDN and FVKESK. There are 15 residues in the CDR3. The CDR3 spells CASSKDIRVNSPLHF. In nucleotides, the CDR3 is TGTGCCAGCAGCAAAGATATAAGGGTCAATTCACCCCTCCACTTT.

As to this clonotype: This sequence may be a read error, since a much larger clone differs from it by one base. The final CDR3 position lacks the conserved phenylalanine or tryptophan, pointing to a likely read error. The chain carries TRBV24-1 and TRBJ1-5; D is uncertain. CDR1 is KGHDR, CDR2 SFDVKD, per germline. This CDR3 has 14 amino acids. Between the trimmed V and J ends, which lost 5 bases and 1 base, there was a span of 8 bases. In nucleotides, the CDR3 is TGTGCCACCAGTGGACCCGGGAGCAATCAGCCCCAGCATCTT. Translation: CATSGPGSNQPQHL.

Points on this clonotype: With a much larger clone just one base away, this may be a read error. The V and J genes are TRBV20-1 and TRBJ2-4; 7 bases map to TRBD2. The CDR3 length is 13 residues. Germline loops: CDR1 DFQATT, CDR2 SNEGSKA (reference sequence). V shed 5 bases and J 8 bases; nucleotides not matched to a gene: 9. The CDR3 sequence: CSAPGGMRYIQYF. Written as DNA, the CDR3 is TGCAGTGCTCCCGGGGGGATGAGGTACATTCAGTACTTC.

This clonotype showed up just a few times. A much larger clone differs by one base, so this may be a read error. The genes are TRBV7-2 and TRBJ2-5, with unresolved D. Looked up from germline, CDR1 is SGHTA and CDR2 is FQGNSA. This CDR3 spans 14 amino acids. The V and J ends lost 1 base and 5 bases respectively, with 11 bases between them. The CDR3 spells CASSLGGRMETQYF. Here the CDR3 DNA reads TGTGCCAGCAGCTTAGGTGGAAGGATGGAGACCCAGTACTTC.

Remarks on this clonotype: This may come from a read error, since a much larger clone is one base off. The CDR3 DNA is TGTGCCAGTAGTAGCGGGATAGGGGTCGCTCAGCCCCAGCATTTT. Protein sequence: CASSSGIGVAQPQHF. The chain combines TRBV19 with TRBJ1-5; TRBD1 might be the D (5 bases). V was trimmed by 4 bases and J by 6 bases, leaving 16 bases between them. Germline V CDR1 and CDR2: LNHDA, SQIVND (reference sequence). This CDR3 has 15 amino acids.